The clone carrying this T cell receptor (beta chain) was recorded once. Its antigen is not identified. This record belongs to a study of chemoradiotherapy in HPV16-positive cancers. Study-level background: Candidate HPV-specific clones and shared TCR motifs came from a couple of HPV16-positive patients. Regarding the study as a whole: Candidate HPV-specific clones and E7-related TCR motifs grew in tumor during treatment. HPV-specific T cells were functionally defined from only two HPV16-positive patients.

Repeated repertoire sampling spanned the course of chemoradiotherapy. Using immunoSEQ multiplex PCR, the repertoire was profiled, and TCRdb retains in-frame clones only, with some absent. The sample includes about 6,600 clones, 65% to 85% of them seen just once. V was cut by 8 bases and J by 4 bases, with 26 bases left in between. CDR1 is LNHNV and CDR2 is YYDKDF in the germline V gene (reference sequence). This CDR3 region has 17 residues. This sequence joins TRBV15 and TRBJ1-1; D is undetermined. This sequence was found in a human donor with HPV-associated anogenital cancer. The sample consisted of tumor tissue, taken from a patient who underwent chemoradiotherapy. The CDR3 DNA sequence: TGTGCCACCCGGACCCCTAGGGCCGGAAAATCCAGCACTGAAGCTTTCTTT. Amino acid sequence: CATRTPRAGKSSTEAFF.